This T cell receptor (beta chain) was sequenced during a study of T cell responses to AZD1222 COVID-19 vaccine. The table came from immunoSEQ multiplex PCR; TCRdb's copy has only in-frame clones and leaves some out. Here the sample spans around 110,000 clones, roughly 92% being singletons. The sequencing here drew on peripheral blood, taken 28 days after the second AZD1222 dose. The sequence came from an adult who received the AZD1222 COVID-19 vaccine.

The CDR3 loop is CASSLGGLTEAFF. Written as DNA, the CDR3 is TGTGCCAGCAGTCTAGGGGGATTAACTGAAGCTTTCTTT. The J gene is TRBJ1-1, the V gene TRBV6-5; a weak D match, TRBD1 (6 bases). Germline CDR1 MNHEY, CDR2 SVGAGI. The CDR3 sequence is 13 residues long. V was pared by 5 bases and J by 5 bases, with 12 bases between.